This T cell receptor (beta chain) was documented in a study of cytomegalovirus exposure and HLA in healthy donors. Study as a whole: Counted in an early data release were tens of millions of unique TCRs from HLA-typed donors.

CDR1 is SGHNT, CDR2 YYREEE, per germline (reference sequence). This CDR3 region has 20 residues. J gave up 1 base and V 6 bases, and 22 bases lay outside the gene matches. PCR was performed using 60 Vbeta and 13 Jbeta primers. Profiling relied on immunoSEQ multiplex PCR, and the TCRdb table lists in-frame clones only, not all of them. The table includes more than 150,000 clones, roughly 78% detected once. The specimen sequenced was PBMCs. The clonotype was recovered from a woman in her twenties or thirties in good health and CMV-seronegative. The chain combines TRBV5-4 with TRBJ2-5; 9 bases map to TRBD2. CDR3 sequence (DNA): TGTGCCAGCACCGATAGGGGTGCGGGGACTGGCGGGGGGGTCCAAGAGACCCAGTACTTC. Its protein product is CASTDRGAGTGGGVQETQYF. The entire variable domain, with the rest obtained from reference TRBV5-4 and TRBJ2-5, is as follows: ETGVTQSPTHLIKTRGQQVTLRCSSQSGHNTVSWYQQALGQGPQFIFQYYREEENGRGNFPPRFSGLQFPNYSSELNVNALELDDSALYLCASTDRGAGTGGGVQETQYFGPGTRLLVL.